This record covers a single T cell receptor beta chain. Its antigen is still unknown. No quality values exist for individual bases; no much larger clone is one base distant. TCRbeta CDR3 regions were amplified from genomic DNA by means of the immunoSEQ Assay, a bias-controlled multiplex PCR. The original pipeline was this. Within the assay, amplification of reference gene primers was used to estimate how many nucleated cells each sample contained. To quantify the absolute abundance of each unique TCRbeta CDR3 rearrangement, sequence reads were collapsed and filtered. Productive Simpson clonality was computed per sample as the square root of Simpson's diversity index over productive rearrangements. TCRdb obtained this table from immuneACCESS and retained in-frame rearrangements with V and J assigned. These tables miss some clones; where compared with another copy, unresolved V genes account for less than half of the shortfall, and the remainder is unexplained. V and J calls and clone size are as listed in that table; D and trimming were resolved from the DNA. This sample holds roughly 140,000 clones; over 80% were observed only once. The leading ten clones occupy 4.5% to 6% of the sample.

The entry originates in a study of blood T cell repertoires in COVID-19 (dated by TCRdb to between 2020 and 2021). Study-level background: The collaborator samples originated in the United States, Italy and Spain and spanned the acute and convalescent phases of COVID-19. Samples came from the ongoing ImmuneRACE study (first 160 participants) plus 1,254 subjects from 6 global collaborators. The repertoires were released in a freely available public database intended as a resource for research on the immune response to SARS-CoV-2. The material from the prospective study consisted of cDNA or gDNA derived from T cells, B-cell-depleted T cells, or PBMCs. A de-identified subject ID, COVID-19 status, age in years and sex were almost always included in the sample metadata. Deeply sampled blood TCRbeta repertoires from subjects exposed to, actively infected with, or recovered from COVID-19 were included in the dataset. HLA class I and class II types, where available, came from metadata supplied by the sample provider rather than from assay-based typing. Beyond this particular receptor, the publication reports: Clinical and demographic metadata were provided uncurated, with the amount varying by source and participant.

Trimming costs V 3 bases and J 2 bases, and their ends lie 12 bases apart. The CDR3 sequence holds 14 residues, the cysteine and phenylalanine included. The kept DNA is CDR3 alone, 42 bases in frame from the first base. For CDR1 and CDR2, the germline V gene lists SGHDT and YYEEEE. Participants in the prospective study were enrolled through a virtual design, were aged roughly 18 to 100 years, and lived in roughly 25 United States geographic areas. To assign participants to cohorts, the prospective study relied on clinical history that participants themselves reported in a screening survey and a study questionnaire. Exposed participants had been in contact with someone with a PCR-confirmed or clinician-diagnosed COVID-19 case within 2 weeks of study entry. In the prospective study, mobile phlebotomists collected whole blood, serum and a nasopharyngeal or oropharyngeal swab from each participant. Prospective study participants could optionally give additional blood draws and questionnaires over an approximately 2-month period. Prospective study blood samples were shipped either frozen or at room temperature before DNA extraction.

The receptor was isolated from a woman aged 45-65 years who had been exposed to COVID-19. Sequenced sample: PBMCs or T cells enriched from blood (not recorded which). The chain is made from TRBV5-6 and TRBJ2-7, and TRBD1 may be the D gene, going by 6 matching bases. The DNA is as follows: TGTGCCAGCAGCTACAGGGCTTCGCCCTACGAGCAGTACTTC. The translation is CASSYRASPYEQYF.